The 22 T cell receptor beta chains below were found in one sample sequenced in a study of blood T cell repertoires in COVID-19. Data came from immunoSEQ multiplex PCR; TCRdb stores just in-frame clones and leaves some out. Of approximately 110,000 clones listed, more than 75% are singletons. Sequencing was performed on peripheral blood. These receptors were collected from a middle-aged man with acute or convalescent COVID-19.

J is TRBJ1-1 and V is TRBV24-1; D perhaps matches TRBD1 (6 bases). Germline lookup yields CDR1 KGHDR and CDR2 SFDVKD. CDR3 size: 14 residues. V was trimmed by 12 bases and J by 1 base, leaving 17 bases between them. CDR3 DNA sequence: TGTGCCGGTCTAAAAACAGGGACGAACACTGAAGCTTTCTTT. Amino acid sequence: CAGLKTGTNTEAFF.

V and J are TRBV9 and TRBJ2-1; D call uncertain. Trimming shortened V by 2 bases and J by 5 bases, and 8 bases separated the two germline ends. In germline, CDR1 is SGDLS, CDR2 YYNGEE. The CDR3 spans 13 residues. The DNA of the CDR3 is TGTGCCAGCAGCGTGAGGTCTGACAATGAGCAGTTCTTC. It codes for CASSVRSDNEQFF.

The genes are TRBV5-5 and TRBJ1-5, with 9 bases aligning to TRBD1. This CDR3 region has 12 residues. CDR1 SGHKS and CDR2 YYEKEE come from the germline V gene (reference sequence). V dropped 4 bases and J dropped 15; count of bases not matched to a gene: 8. The CDR3: CASSATGQGLHF. Here the CDR3 DNA reads TGTGCCAGCAGCGCTACGGGACAGGGATTGCATTTT.

The rearrangement uses TRBV12-5 and TRBJ2-2; maybe TRBD1 (5 bases). The CDR3 sequence is 16 residues long. V was clipped by 2 bases and J by 5 bases, with 15 bases between them. Germline V gene data show CDR1 as LGHNT and CDR2 as FRNRAP. The chain's CDR3 is CASGLPSGRATGELFF. Written as DNA, the CDR3 is TGTGCTAGTGGTTTGCCCTCGGGCAGGGCAACCGGGGAGCTGTTTTTT.

This clone appeared a single time. CDR3 DNA sequence: TGCGCCAGCAGCTTCGGGGACACCACCGGGGAGCTGTTTTTT. Its protein is CASSFGDTTGELFF. The gene calls are TRBV5-1 and TRBJ2-2; possible D gene TRBD1, 6 bases. Germline V lookup: CDR1 SGHRS, CDR2 YFSETQ. The CDR3 has 14 amino acids. Trimming removed 2 bases from V and 4 bases from J, with 9 bases in between.

The chain employs TRBV6-6 and TRBJ2-5; TRBD1 agrees at 9 bases. The CDR3 contains 13 residues. J lost 4 bases, V lost 6 bases, and 3 bases had no gene match. Per the germline V gene, CDR1 is MNHNY and CDR2 is SVGAGI (reference sequence). CDR3 sequence reads: CASSLDRGETQYF. The CDR3 DNA sequence: TGTGCCAGCAGCCTGGACAGGGGAGAGACCCAGTACTTC.

V and J are TRBV10-2 and TRBJ2-4; D is ambiguous. This CDR3 contains 15 residues. V lost 1 base, J lost 3 bases, and 10 bases lay in between. From germline, CDR1 is WSHSY and CDR2 SAAADI. As DNA, the CDR3 is TGCGCCAGCAGTGAGTGGAGCCCCCTCAAAAACATTCAGTACTTC. This gives the protein CASSEWSPLKNIQYF.

The chain links TRBV6-1 to TRBJ2-2; 8 nucleotides match TRBD1. Per the germline V gene, CDR1 is MNHNS and CDR2 is SASEGT. V lost 2 bases to trimming and J lost 6 bases; unmatched junction nucleotides: 5. The CDR3 is made up of 15 amino acids. This chain's CDR3 is CASSEWTGLSGELFF. CDR3 coding DNA: TGTGCCAGCAGTGAATGGACAGGGCTTTCCGGGGAGCTGTTTTTT.

The rearrangement links TRBV9 to TRBJ2-2; TRBD2 aligns across 8 bases. With V trimmed by 0 bases and J by 3 bases, 7 bases remained unmatched. Per the germline V gene, CDR1 is SGDLS and CDR2 is YYNGEE. The CDR3 is 17 residues long. CDR3 in amino acids: CASSVVGAGAYTGELFF. The CDR3 DNA is TGTGCCAGCAGCGTAGTCGGAGCGGGGGCCTACACCGGGGAGCTGTTTTTT.

The V and J genes are TRBV7-8 and TRBJ1-1; D possibly corresponds to TRBD1 (5 bases). Trimming shortened V by 0 bases and J by 7 bases, and 18 bases separated the two germline ends. Germline-derived CDR1 and CDR2 are SGHVS and FQNEAQ. This CDR3 is 16 amino acids long. CDR3 DNA sequence: TGTGCCAGCAGCTTAGCGTTAGGGCAGGGTGTTAATGAAGCTTTCTTT. Its protein is CASSLALGQGVNEAFF. Based on the CDR3 plus reference TRBV7-8 and TRBJ1-1, the full variable domain is GAGVSQSPRYKVAKRGQDVALRCDPISGHVSLFWYQQALGQGPEFLTYFQNEAQLDKSGLPSDRFFAERPEGSVSTLKIQRTQQEDSAVYLCASSLALGQGVNEAFFGQGTRLTVV.

The chain carries TRBV6-5 and TRBJ2-3; 8 bases map to TRBD1. With V trimmed by 8 bases and J by 4 bases, 8 bases remained unmatched. Per the germline V gene, CDR1 is MNHEY and CDR2 is SVGAGI. CDR3 length: 14 amino acids. CDR3 sequence reads: CASGLDRVADTQYF. In DNA, the CDR3 is TGTGCCAGCGGCCTGGACAGGGTGGCAGATACGCAGTATTTT.

The CDR3 sequence is CASSQDLSGQGNEKLFF. CDR3 DNA sequence: TGCGCCAGCAGCCAAGATCTTTCGGGACAGGGGAATGAAAAACTGTTTTTT. The gene calls are TRBV4-3 and TRBJ1-4, with 10 bases matching TRBD1. V dropped 0 bases and J dropped 5; count of bases not matched to a gene: 6. The CDR3 sequence is 17 residues long. Germline V CDR1 and CDR2: LGHNA, YSLEER.

The chain uses TRBV14 and TRBJ2-7; 8 nucleotides align to TRBD1. The CDR3 is 14 residues long. J was trimmed by 2 bases and V by 5 bases; bases with no gene match: 5. The V gene's germline CDR1 is SGHDN and CDR2 FVKESK. The CDR3 nucleotides read TGTGCCAGCAGCGTACAGGGGGGCCCCTACGAGCAGTACTTC. This sequence encodes CASSVQGGPYEQYF. The whole variable domain, filled in from reference TRBV14 and TRBJ2-7, reads EAGVTQFPSHSVIEKGQTVTLRCDPISGHDNLYWYRRVMGKEIKFLLHFVKESKQDESGMPNNRFLAERTGGTYSTLKVQPAELEDSGVYFCASSVQGGPYEQYFGPGTRLTVT.

This chain joins TRBV4-1 and TRBJ2-6, with 12 bases aligning to TRBD2. Germline V gene lookup returns CDR1 MGHRA and CDR2 YSYEKL. This CDR3 has 18 residues. Trimming removed 4 bases from V and 4 bases from J; junction bases left unmatched: 8. The chain's CDR3 is CASSPPLAGGRGANVLTF. The CDR3, as DNA: TGCGCCAGCAGCCCCCCGCTAGCGGGGGGGCGCGGGGCCAACGTCCTGACTTTC.

The genes are TRBV10-2 and TRBJ2-3, with 14 bases identical to TRBD2. Trimming took 4 bases from V and 6 from J; bases not matched to a gene: 3. Germline values: CDR1 WSHSY, CDR2 SAAADI. The CDR3 is 15 residues long. CDR3 nucleotide sequence: TGCGCCAGCAGTGGACTAGCGGGGGGGTTTGATACGCAGTATTTT. Amino acids: CASSGLAGGFDTQYF.

V is TRBV7-8 and J is TRBJ1-4, with 7 positions matching TRBD1. J was trimmed by 7 bases and V by 5 bases; bases with no gene match: 7. The CDR3 spans 14 residues. Germline CDR1 SGHVS, CDR2 FQNEAQ. CDR3 region: CASSRGGGGEKLFF. The CDR3 DNA follows: TGTGCCAGCAGCCGAGGGGGCGGGGGTGAAAAACTGTTTTTT.

The CDR3 DNA sequence: TGCGCCAGCAGCTTGCCTAGCGGGGGGCCGGTTGCCTACAATGAGCAGTTCTTC. It specifies CASSLPSGGPVAYNEQFF. The rearrangement joins TRBV5-1 to TRBJ2-1; 11 positions match TRBD2. The CDR3 consists of 18 residues. Germline V gene lookup returns CDR1 SGHRS and CDR2 YFSETQ. V dropped 1 base and J dropped 2; count of bases not matched to a gene: 8.

The chain is built from TRBV5-1 and TRBJ2-7; tentatively, D is TRBD2 (5 bases). This CDR3 is built from 13 residues. The ends were cut back, 4 bases at V and 5 bases at J, with 13 bases in the middle. Germline lookup yields CDR1 SGHRS and CDR2 YFSETQ. DNA of the CDR3: TGCGCCAGCAGCCCGGGAACTTCCCACGAGCAGTACTTC. Its translation: CASSPGTSHEQYF. The entire variable domain, with the rest obtained from reference TRBV5-1 and TRBJ2-7, is as follows: KAGVTQTPRYLIKTRGQQVTLSCSPISGHRSVSWYQQTPGQGLQFLFEYFSETQRNKGNFPGRFSGRQFSNSRSEMNVSTLELGDSALYLCASSPGTSHEQYFGPGTRLTVT.

The V call is TRBV4-3, the J call TRBJ2-7; a possible D gene is TRBD1 (6 bases). The length of the CDR3 is 15 residues. With 0 bases removed from V and 2 bases from J, the gap between germline ends came to 11 bases. The germline V gene encodes CDR1 LGHNA and CDR2 YSLEER. As DNA, the CDR3 is TGCGCCAGCAGCCAAGACCAGGACAGCACCTACGAGCAGTACTTC. Amino acid sequence: CASSQDQDSTYEQYF.

The V gene is TRBV27, the J gene TRBJ2-7, with TRBD1 matching over 7 bases. The CDR3 covers 12 residues. The J segment lost 2 bases and the V segment lost 8 bases, leaving 3 bases of the junction unmatched. Per germline, CDR1 MNHEY and CDR2 SMNVEV (reference sequence). DNA of the CDR3: TGTGCCAGCGCTGGGACAGCCTACGAGCAGTACTTC. Its protein product is CASAGTAYEQYF.

The V and J genes are TRBV4-3 and TRBJ2-3, with 11 bases fitting TRBD2. V trimming: 2 bases; J trimming: 6 bases; junction bases outside the gene matches: 4. This CDR3 contains 15 residues. Looked up from germline, CDR1 is LGHNA and CDR2 is YSLEER. Here the CDR3 DNA reads TGCGCCAGCAGCCAAAAACTAGCGGGGGTGGATACGCAGTATTTT. It is translated as CASSQKLAGVDTQYF.

The chain couples TRBV12-3 or TRBV12-4 to TRBJ1-5; D is undetermined. CDR3 length: 13 amino acids. V shed 5 bases and J shed 11 bases, with 16 bases lying between them. In DNA, the CDR3 is TGTGCCAGCAGTGCCGGGCCGCGGGAGTCCCAGCATTTT. Translation gives CASSAGPRESQHF.